Following are 23 T cell receptor beta chains from one sample sequenced in a study of response to subunit inactivated influenza vaccine. MiXCR, run by TCRdb on the RT-PCR reads, gives a single entry per CDR3 protein. This table holds over 400,000 distinct CDR3 sequences, 9.5% to 13% found once. Sequences were derived from PBMCs from blood, sampled more than 35 days after vaccination. These TCRs come from a man aged 50 or older who received an inactivated influenza vaccine.

This clonotype was seen a few times. The genes are TRBV7-8 and TRBJ2-2; TRBD2 aligns across 8 bases. The junction had 2 bases not matched to a gene; V was cut back by 1 base and J by 4 bases. The length of the CDR3 is 15 residues. CDR1 SGHVS and CDR2 FQNEAQ come from the germline V gene. CDR3 amino acids: CASSLGLASTGELFF. DNA of the CDR3: TGTGCCAGCAGCTTAGGACTAGCGAGCACCGGGGAGCTGTTTTTT.

This clonotype has a count of ten or more. The gene calls are TRBV11-2 and TRBJ2-1; 12 nucleotides match TRBD2. Trimming removed 6 bases from V and 0 bases from J; junction bases left unmatched: 9. The CDR3 is made up of 18 amino acids. Germline loops: CDR1 SGHAT, CDR2 FQNNGV. The CDR3 loop is CASRRTSGVISSYNEQFF. CDR3 DNA sequence: TGTGCCAGCAGACGGACTAGCGGGGTGATCAGCTCCTACAATGAGCAGTTCTTC.

This clonotype was recorded a few times. The chain couples TRBV7-2 to TRBJ2-7; no definite D call. Per the germline V gene, CDR1 is SGHTA and CDR2 is FQGNSA. The CDR3 loop spans 12 amino acids. Trimming took 6 bases from V and 2 from J, leaving 8 bases between them. CDR3 region: CASSPMTYEQYF. CDR3 DNA sequence: TGTGCCAGCAGTCCTATGACCTACGAGCAGTACTTC. The variable domain in full, with the rest retrieved from reference TRBV7-2 and TRBJ2-7, is GAGVSQSPSNKVTEKGKDVELRCDPISGHTALYWYRQSLGQGLEFLIYFQGNSAPDKSGLPSDRFSAERTGGSVSTLTIQRTQQEDSAVYLCASSPMTYEQYFGPGTRLTVT.

In DNA form, the CDR3 reads TGTGCCAGCAGTTCGAGGACATCACTCCTCACAGATACGCAGTATTTT. As protein: CASSSRTSLLTDTQYF. The chain carries TRBV7-2 and TRBJ2-3; D possibly corresponds to TRBD1 (5 bases). The CDR3 extends over 16 amino acids. Trimming pared 6 bases from V and 2 bases from J, leaving 18 bases between. Germline assignment: CDR1 SGHTA and CDR2 FQGNSA.

The gene calls are TRBV25-1 and TRBJ2-1, with a tentative D call TRBD2 (6 bases). The CDR3 spans 15 residues. Trimming took off 3 bases at V and 8 bases at J, with 17 bases between the two ends. Germline V CDR1 and CDR2: MGHDK, SYGVNS. For the CDR3, the DNA is TGTGCCAGCAGTGACCCCGGGACTCCTAGAGATGAGCAGTTCTTC. Translating it yields CASSDPGTPRDEQFF.

This clonotype came up a few times. The V gene is TRBV28, the J gene TRBJ2-1; TRBD1 matches at 8 bases. V shed 5 bases and J 3 bases; nucleotides not matched to a gene: 15. The CDR3 contains 18 residues. Per germline, CDR1 MDHEN and CDR2 SYDVKM. The CDR3 nucleotides are TGTGCCAGCAGTCAGGCCCGGGACAGGTCAATTTTCTACAATGAGCAGTTCTTC. Translated, it gives CASSQARDRSIFYNEQFF.

Points on this clonotype: Mismatch with germline at one junction end may stem from a read error. This chain connects TRBV5-1 to TRBJ2-1; the D gene is possibly TRBD1 (6 bases). The germline CDR1 and CDR2 sequences are SGHRS and YFSETQ. There are 14 residues in the CDR3. DNA for the CDR3: TGCGCCAGCAGCCCCGAGCCTGAACAGGGCGCCGGAGTCTTC. It yields the protein CASSPEPEQGAGVF.

This clonotype was seen only a few times. This chain links TRBV13 with TRBJ2-5, with 15 bases lining up with TRBD2. CDR1 PRHDT and CDR2 FYEKMQ come from the germline V gene (reference sequence). This CDR3 contains 17 residues. Trimming took 5 bases from V and 5 from J; bases not matched to a gene: 9. The CDR3 DNA reads TGTGCCAGCAGCCGTGGACTAGCGGGAGGGTCCCGGGAGACCCAGTACTTC. Its protein product is CASSRGLAGGSRETQYF.

On this clonotype itself: Just one base apart from a much larger clone, this may be a read error. This chain joins TRBV12-3 or TRBV12-4 and TRBJ2-1; TRBD1 agrees at 9 bases. CDR3 size: 15 residues. V dropped 3 bases and J dropped 8; count of bases not matched to a gene: 8. The CDR3 protein is CASSFHRTGGDEQFF. The DNA of the CDR3 is TGTGCCAGCAGTTTTCATCGCACAGGGGGCGATGAGCAGTTCTTC.

This clonotype has at least ten counts. The chain combines TRBV12-3 or TRBV12-4 with TRBJ2-4; perhaps TRBD2 as D (5 bases). The CDR3 has 18 amino acids. Trimming pared 6 bases from V and 2 bases from J, leaving 23 bases between. The CDR3 DNA sequence: TGTGCCAGCAGCCCGGGATTGGTTGGAGTTGGAACCAAAAACATTCAGTACTTC. Amino acid sequence: CASSPGLVGVGTKNIQYF.

This chain joins TRBV12-3 or TRBV12-4 and TRBJ1-5; 8 bases align to TRBD1. V shed 5 bases and J 3 bases; nucleotides not matched to a gene: 6. The CDR3 has 15 residues. CDR3 bases: TGTGCCAGCAGTCCCGGACAGGGTTACAATCAGCCCCAGCATTTT. Translated: CASSPGQGYNQPQHF.

This sequence joins TRBV27 and TRBJ2-5, with a weak D call TRBD1 (5 bases). CDR1 and CDR2 from the germline V gene are MNHEY and SMNVEV (reference sequence). The CDR3 is 14 amino acids. With 2 bases removed from V and 4 bases from J, the gap between germline ends came to 11 bases. The DNA for the CDR3 is TGTGCCAGCAGTTTAAATCCAGGGCGAGAGACCCAGTACTTC. As protein: CASSLNPGRETQYF.

This clonotype has ten or more counts. The chain uses TRBV12-3 or TRBV12-4 and TRBJ2-1; unclear D gene. This CDR3 contains 14 residues. V was cut by 6 bases and J by 1 base, with 10 bases left in between. The CDR3 here is CASRRTVSYNEQFF. In DNA form, the CDR3 reads TGTGCCAGCAGGCGGACGGTTTCCTACAATGAGCAGTTCTTC.

This chain connects TRBV6-1 to TRBJ2-2; D remains unclear. V dropped 3 bases and J dropped 3 bases, with 11 bases sitting between them. The CDR3 contains 15 residues. Per germline, CDR1 MNHNS and CDR2 SASEGT. CDR3 amino acids: CASSEVLGYTGELFF. The CDR3 bases are TGTGCCAGCAGTGAGGTCCTCGGCTACACCGGGGAGCTGTTTTTT.

The V call is TRBV28, the J call TRBJ2-3; D gene unclear. This CDR3 has 11 residues. Trimming stripped 6 bases from V and 7 bases from J, with 8 bases between. Germline CDR1 is MDHEN and CDR2 is SYDVKM. This CDR3 reads CASSHMYTQYF. In nucleotides, the CDR3 is TGTGCCAGCAGCCACATGTATACGCAGTATTTT.

In its sample, this clonotype was seen a few times. This chain connects TRBV6-5 to TRBJ1-1; D is uncertain. The CDR3 extends over 12 amino acids. CDR1 MNHEY and CDR2 SVGAGI come from the germline V gene. V was clipped by 6 bases and J by 2 bases, with 7 bases between them. CDR3 protein: CASRTPNTEAFF. CDR3 nucleotide sequence: TGTGCCAGCAGAACACCAAACACTGAAGCTTTCTTT.

The table lists this clonotype with a few counts. The V call is TRBV7-2, the J call TRBJ2-7; TRBD1 is a possible D gene (5 bases). Per germline, CDR1 SGHTA and CDR2 FQGNSA. Trimming shortened V by 0 bases and J by 6 bases, and 12 bases separated the two germline ends. The CDR3 sequence is 14 residues long. The CDR3 reads CASSLAQGRGEQYF. CDR3 bases: TGTGCCAGCAGCTTAGCTCAGGGCAGAGGCGAGCAGTACTTC.

This clonotype was counted ten times or more. This chain links TRBV12-3 or TRBV12-4 with TRBJ2-2; D ambiguous. The CDR3 spans 13 residues. Trimming took 2 bases from V and 4 from J, leaving 5 bases between them. The CDR3 DNA reads as TGTGCCAGCAGTTTAAGCACCACCGGGGAGCTGTTTTTT. Protein sequence: CASSLSTTGELFF.

At least ten counts were recorded for this clonotype. The gene calls are TRBV28 and TRBJ2-2; D tentatively reads TRBD1 or TRBD2 (6 bases each). Germline-derived CDR1 and CDR2 are MDHEN and SYDVKM. This CDR3 is built from 13 residues. Trimming removed 7 bases from V and 5 bases from J, with 11 bases in between. In DNA form, the CDR3 reads TGTGCCAGCAAGGAAGGGGGGACCGGGGAGCTGTTTTTT. This gives the protein CASKEGGTGELFF.

This clonotype was detected ten times or more. The rearrangement uses TRBV12-3 or TRBV12-4 and TRBJ2-7; D ambiguous. The V gene lost 1 base and the J gene lost 0 bases, with 10 bases spanning the gap. This CDR3 comprises 15 residues. CDR3 sequence: CASSLGWSGSYEQYF. In DNA, the CDR3 is TGTGCCAGCAGTTTAGGGTGGTCGGGCTCCTACGAGCAGTACTTC.

In this sample, this clonotype turned up a few times. V is TRBV7-2 and J is TRBJ2-2; D not resolved. V lost 4 bases to trimming and J lost 0 bases, with 9 bases between them. Germline CDR1 SGHTA, CDR2 FQGNSA. This CDR3 spans 15 amino acids. CDR3 residues: CASSSRASNTGELFF. The CDR3 nucleotides read TGTGCCAGCAGCTCCCGGGCCTCGAACACCGGGGAGCTGTTTTTT. Complete variable domain (other parts from reference TRBV7-2 and TRBJ2-2): GAGVSQSPSNKVTEKGKDVELRCDPISGHTALYWYRQSLGQGLEFLIYFQGNSAPDKSGLPSDRFSAERTGGSVSTLTIQRTQQEDSAVYLCASSSRASNTGELFFGEGSRLTVL.

This clonotype turned up a few times. V and J are TRBV3-1 and TRBJ2-5, with D uncertain. This CDR3 region has 15 residues. Trimming stripped 7 bases from V and 3 bases from J, with 18 bases between. Germline V lookup: CDR1 LGHDT, CDR2 YNNKEL (reference sequence). The CDR3 DNA follows: TGTGCCAGCACCTTATACCGGGCAGGAGAAGAGACCCAGTACTTC. It codes for CASTLYRAGEETQYF.

This clonotype was counted only a few times. This chain uses TRBV15 with TRBJ2-5; D is possibly TRBD1 or TRBD2 (5 bases each). V was clipped by 0 bases and J by 4 bases, with 12 bases between them. This CDR3 spans 15 amino acids. Germline V CDR1 and CDR2: LNHNV, YYDKDF (reference sequence). The CDR3 sequence is CATSRDGRDPETQYF. In nucleotides, the CDR3 is TGTGCCACCAGCAGAGATGGCAGGGACCCAGAGACCCAGTACTTC.